Sequencing of this T cell receptor beta chain was carried out in a study of cytomegalovirus exposure and HLA in healthy donors (dated by TCRdb to the late 2010s). Concerning the study at large: In an earlier analysis of approximately 640 of the donors, about 270 Gb of sequence data and roughly 100 million unique TCR beta sequences from 150 million to 200 million T cells were reported. An early release covering approximately 600 HLA-typed donors comprised 250 to 350 gigabases of sequencing data and about 90 million unique TCR sequences. Among the approximately 400 genotyped donors, more than 70% belonged to the genetic ancestry cluster associated with self-reported Caucasian donors. The aim of the study was to test whether cataloging public T cell receptors could identify signatures of past pathogen exposure. The T cell repertoires of 700 or so subjects were profiled by immunosequencing and related to cytomegalovirus serostatus. In addition to the first cohort of roughly 700 subjects, a separate validation cohort of 120 different subjects was used. To predict cytomegalovirus infection status, the study combined high-throughput TCR immunosequencing, statistical association of individual TCRs with disease status, and machine learning. In a later analysis, previously published TCR beta repertoires from roughly 710 donors were re-analyzed and high-resolution HLA genotyping was added so that TCR occurrence patterns could be studied. The later analysis used no new phenotypic data to find candidate immune exposures, relying instead on TCR beta sequences and their occurrence across donors. An earlier analysis of approximately 640 of the donors applied high-throughput TCR beta sequencing to assess whether each TCR beta V gene segment acted as functional or pseudogenic. Alongside the repertoire data, information on donor age, sex, ethnicity and CMV serostatus was compiled. Genome-wide SNP genotypes for about three fifths of the roughly 670 donors were used in a later genetic analysis, which treated that subset as a discovery cohort. All discovery cohort repertoires had been generated using a single sequencing platform. Both class I and class II loci were covered by HLA typing, at four-digit resolution. Typing coverage varied by locus: roughly 629-630 donors for A, B, C, DRB1 and DQB1; about 520 for DQA1; around 610 for DPA1; 450 to 480 for DPB1. Five DR-DQ haplotypes were handled as single units for association and clustering, since linkage in the cohort was strong. Among about 370 genotyped donors of the cohort, an average of roughly 230,000 unique TCR beta nucleotide sequences was sequenced per donor, of which 15% to 20% were non-productive.

The library was prepared using the immunoSEQ multiplex PCR assay. The multiplex PCR relied on a mix of 60 forward primers for TCR Vbeta segments and 13 reverse primers for TCR Jbeta segments. Amplification of the CDR3 region of rearranged TCR beta genes was performed with a multiplex PCR assay on genomic DNA. On the Illumina HiSeq System, the amplified TCR beta libraries were sequenced as 87-base-pair reads. On the study's bioinformatics: Across the roughly 640 repertoires, a later analysis counted 78 million or so unique TCR beta chains, around 10 million of which were shared by at least two donors. A nearest-neighbor algorithm error-corrected the raw reads and collapsed the reads into unique sequences, merging closely related sequences to remove PCR and sequencing errors. To assign V, D and J gene segments, CDR3 sequences were aligned to IMGT reference sequences. For a sequence to be retained, at least a six-nucleotide match to both a V gene segment and a J gene segment was required. A rearrangement was called productive if the CDR3 had no stop codons and remained in frame with V and J, and every other rearrangement was called non-productive. Following IMGT convention, CDR3 was defined as the stretch from the second conserved V-encoded cysteine to the conserved J-encoded phenylalanine. Sequences without an unambiguous match to a single V gene segment were excluded from the earlier analysis of several hundred of the donors. An earlier analysis of 587 of the donors classified V segments as functional when productive rearrangements were above 56.7% and as segregating when the standard deviation between donors was above 5%. A statistical classification framework was built to diagnose cytomegalovirus status from the catalog of TCR beta chain sequences. V and J gene assignment, in a later analysis, came from comparing TCR nucleotide sequences with IMGT/GENE-DB human TR gene sequences. Using the TCRdist pipeline, a later analysis assigned CDR3 sequences along with most-parsimonious VDJ recombination scenarios. In a later analysis, every TCR beta chain was defined by the combination of its CDR3 amino acid sequence and its V-gene family, and reads without a unique V-gene family were dropped. To address suspected cross-contamination and a sequencing artifact, a later analysis removed 592 highly shared, low-generation-probability nucleotide sequences. A later analysis calculated a clonal expansion index for each public chain from normalized within-repertoire ranks of inferred template counts. Generation probabilities in a later analysis came from a VDJ recombination model fitted to out-of-frame rearrangements, and those results were checked against IGoR. In a later analysis, hypergeometric tests were used to score TCR-TCR, TCR-HLA and TCR-CMV co-occurrence, with a repertoire-size bias correction applied to TCR pairs. A later analysis estimated false discovery rates by permuting HLA or CMV assignments 20 times. In a later analysis, co-occurring TCRs were grouped using DBSCAN, and TCRdist sequence similarity was added for clustering within HLA-allele-positive subsets. Co-occurrence clustering excluded repertoires with fewer than 30,000 or more than 120,000 public chains, plus five with anomalous nucleotide sharing. TCRdb obtained this table from immuneACCESS and retained in-frame rearrangements with V and J assigned. These tables miss some clones; where compared with another copy, unresolved V genes account for less than half of the shortfall, and the remainder is unexplained. V and J calls and clone size are those listed in that table; D and trimming were worked out from the DNA. For this sample there are over 80,000 clones; 73% appear just once. Over 3% of the sample is taken by the ten largest.

General findings and caveats noted by the study authors: In a later analysis, HLA-associated TCR beta chains were found to be more clonally expanded and to have lower generation probabilities than equally common non-associated chains. An association between a missense DCLRE1C variant and V-gene and J-gene trimming of TCR beta chains was found in a later genetic analysis and replicated in an independent cohort. In an earlier analysis of some 500 of the donors, most TCR beta V segments appeared in productive rearrangements about 87% or about 30% of the time, broadly matching IMGT annotations. Immune exposure information for the cohort was limited to CMV serostatus. Only TCR beta chains were sequenced in this cohort, and the absence of alpha or paired-chain data limited detectable features. Roughly 15 rarely observed V segments, including chromosome 9 orphons, were excluded from the earlier analysis of about 610 of the donors because counts were too low. In the study, about 150 TCR beta chains were listed as associated with cytomegalovirus. In a later analysis, several top co-occurrence clusters were reported to appear linked to parvovirus B19, influenza, CMV and Epstein-Barr virus. Specific HLA alleles were associated with some 15,000 TCR beta sequences at a false discovery rate of 0.05 in a later analysis. Most CMV-associated TCR beta chains appeared to be HLA-restricted in a later analysis, and the HLA associations seemed to be driven largely by CMV exposure. When HLA alleles, especially DR and DQ, strongly co-occurred, TCR associations were difficult to assign to individual alleles. Linkage disequilibrium might explain the correlated functional status among segregating V segments, but an unknown experimental factor could not be excluded. According to a later genetic analysis, donors in an Asian-associated ancestry cluster had fewer N-insertions in productive TCRs than the approximately 690-donor mean. Some IMGT-functional V segments, including TRBV6-2 and TRBV6-3, could not be distinguished by the 87-base-pair reads and were therefore excluded. HLA typing was unavailable for some donors at each locus, so association tests used only the typed subset. In vitro tests confirmed that a few of the cytomegalovirus-associated TCR beta chains recognize cytomegalovirus antigens. Most TCR sequences were observed very rarely across donors, whereas some public TCRs were present in many individuals. The authors suggested that the approach could potentially be generalized to other disease states and immunological phenotypes. Sequencing depth was assumed to be roughly uniform across donors in the presence/absence analyses, though that assumption may not hold. A further reported finding was that TCR beta sequences accurately predicted the HLA-A and HLA-B alleles for most subjects in the first cohort. In a later analysis, the rate of TCR association differed among HLA loci, with DRB1 alleles having the most associated TCRs and HLA-C alleles having the fewest. The sequencing pipeline was judged likely to have produced a cluster of highly shared sequence variants as a technical artifact. The classifier was reported to diagnose cytomegalovirus status with high specificity and sensitivity in both the original and validation cohorts.

The cohort was made up of hundreds of healthy bone marrow donors. At the time of sampling, all cohort members were nominally healthy, though unrecorded immune exposures were likely present. The donor was CMV seronegative and belonged to the group of 320 or so seronegative cohort members. A peripheral blood sample was provided by each donor, and peripheral blood mononuclear cells were used for TCR beta sequencing. The Qiagen DNeasy Blood Extraction Kit was used to extract genomic DNA from the blood cell samples. This clone was seen more than once but under ten times. Its antigen specificity is not known. Per-nucleotide qualities are absent, and no much larger clonotype sits a single base away. The CDR3 covers 13 residues, taking in both the cysteine and the phenylalanine. Of the read, only the CDR3 DNA is kept; its 39 bases are in frame from base 1. Via the germline V gene, CDR1 is SGHTS and CDR2 YDEGEE.

The specimen was PBMCs. The source of this sequence is a man aged 35 to 55 in good health and CMV-seronegative. The rearranged segments are TRBV5-8 and TRBJ2-5, with 7 bases in between that match TRBD2. With the DNA end fitting TRBJ2-7 better, the J assignment may be wrong. The nucleotide sequence is given as TGTGCCAGCAGCCCCTGGGGAGGGTTCGAGCAGTACTTC. This codes for CASSPWGGFEQYF.